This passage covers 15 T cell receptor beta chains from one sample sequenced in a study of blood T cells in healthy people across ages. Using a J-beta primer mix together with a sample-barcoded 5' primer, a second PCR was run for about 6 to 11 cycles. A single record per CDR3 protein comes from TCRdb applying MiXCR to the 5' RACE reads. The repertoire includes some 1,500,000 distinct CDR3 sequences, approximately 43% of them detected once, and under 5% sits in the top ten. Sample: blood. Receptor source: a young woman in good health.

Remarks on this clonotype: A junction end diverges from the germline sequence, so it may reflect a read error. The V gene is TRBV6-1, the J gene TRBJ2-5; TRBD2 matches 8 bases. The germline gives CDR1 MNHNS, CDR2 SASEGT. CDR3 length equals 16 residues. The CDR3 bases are TGTGCCAGCAGTGACAGCCTTAGCGGGACCCAAGGGACCCAGTACTTC. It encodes CASSDSLSGTQGTQYF.

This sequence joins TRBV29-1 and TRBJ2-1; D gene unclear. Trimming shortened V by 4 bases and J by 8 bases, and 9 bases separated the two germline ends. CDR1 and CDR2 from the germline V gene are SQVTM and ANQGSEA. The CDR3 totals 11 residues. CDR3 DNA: TGCAGCGTTGTCCTAGTTTATGAGCAGTTCTTC. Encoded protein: CSVVLVYEQFF.

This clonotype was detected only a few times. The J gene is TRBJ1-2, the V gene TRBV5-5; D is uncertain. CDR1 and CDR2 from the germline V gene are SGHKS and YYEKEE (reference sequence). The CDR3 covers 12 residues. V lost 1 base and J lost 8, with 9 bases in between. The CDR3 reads CASSLPGAGYTF. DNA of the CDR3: TGTGCCAGCAGCTTGCCGGGAGCGGGCTACACCTTC.

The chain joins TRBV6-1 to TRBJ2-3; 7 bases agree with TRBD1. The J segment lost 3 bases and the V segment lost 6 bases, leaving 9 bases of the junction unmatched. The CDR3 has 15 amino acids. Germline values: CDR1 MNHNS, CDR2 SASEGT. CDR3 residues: CASSIGTVWTDTQYF. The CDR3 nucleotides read TGTGCCAGCAGCATTGGGACAGTTTGGACAGATACGCAGTATTTT.

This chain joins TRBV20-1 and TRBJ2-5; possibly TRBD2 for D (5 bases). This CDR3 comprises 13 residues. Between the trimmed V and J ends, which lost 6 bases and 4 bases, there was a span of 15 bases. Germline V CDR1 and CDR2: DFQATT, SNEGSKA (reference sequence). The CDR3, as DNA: TGCAGTGCAAGGCGGGTTTCTGGAGAGACCCAGTACTTC. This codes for CSARRVSGETQYF.

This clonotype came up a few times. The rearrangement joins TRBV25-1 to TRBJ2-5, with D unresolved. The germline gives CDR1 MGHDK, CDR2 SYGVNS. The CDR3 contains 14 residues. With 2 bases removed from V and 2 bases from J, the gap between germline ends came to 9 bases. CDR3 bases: TGTGCCAGCAGTGAAGGTTTCTATCAAGAGACCCAGTACTTC. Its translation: CASSEGFYQETQYF.

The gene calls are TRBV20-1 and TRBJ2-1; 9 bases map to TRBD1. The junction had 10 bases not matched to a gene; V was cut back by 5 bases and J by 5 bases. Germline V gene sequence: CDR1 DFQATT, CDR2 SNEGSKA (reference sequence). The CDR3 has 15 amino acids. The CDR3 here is CSAARPGQGNNEQFF. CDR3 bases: TGCAGTGCTGCCCGCCCGGGACAGGGCAACAATGAGCAGTTCTTC.

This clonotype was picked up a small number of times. CDR3 nucleotide sequence: TGTGCCAGCATCCTAAGGGGGGGACTAGCGGGAGTCAATGAGCAGTTCTTC. Translation gives CASILRGGLAGVNEQFF. This chain links TRBV6-1 with TRBJ2-1; 14 nucleotides line up with TRBD2. The V gene's germline CDR1 is MNHNS and CDR2 SASEGT. The trim removed 7 bases at V and 6 bases at J, leaving 11 bases unmatched. CDR3 size: 17 residues.

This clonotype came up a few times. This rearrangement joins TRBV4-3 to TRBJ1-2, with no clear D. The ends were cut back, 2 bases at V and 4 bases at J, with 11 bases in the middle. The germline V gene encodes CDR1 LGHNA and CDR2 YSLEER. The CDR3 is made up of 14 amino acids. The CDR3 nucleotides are TGCGCCAGCAGCCAAATCGGAGCGAGCTATGGCTACACCTTC. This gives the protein CASSQIGASYGYTF.

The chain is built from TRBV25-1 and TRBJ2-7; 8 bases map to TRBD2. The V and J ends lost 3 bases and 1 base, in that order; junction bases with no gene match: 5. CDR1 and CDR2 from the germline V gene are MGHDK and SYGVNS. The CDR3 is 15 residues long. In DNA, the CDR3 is TGTGCCAGCAGTGATATAGCGGGACTTTCCTACGAGCAGTACTTC. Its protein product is CASSDIAGLSYEQYF.

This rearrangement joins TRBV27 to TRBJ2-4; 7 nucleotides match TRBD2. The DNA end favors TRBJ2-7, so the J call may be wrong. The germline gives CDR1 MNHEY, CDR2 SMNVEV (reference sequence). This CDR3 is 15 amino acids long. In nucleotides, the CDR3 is TGTGCCAGCAGTTTTGGGGTGGGGGGGATCTACGAGCAGTACTTC. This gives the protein CASSFGVGGIYEQYF.

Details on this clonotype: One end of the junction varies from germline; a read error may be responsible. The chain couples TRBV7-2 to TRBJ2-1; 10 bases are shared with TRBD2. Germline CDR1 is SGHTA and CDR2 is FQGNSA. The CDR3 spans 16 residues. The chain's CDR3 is CAGSGSGGSKYNEQFF. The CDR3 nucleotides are TGTGCCGGCAGCGGTAGCGGGGGGTCAAAGTACAATGAGCAGTTCTTC. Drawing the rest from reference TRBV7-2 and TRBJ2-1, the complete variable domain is GAGVSQSPSNKVTEKGKDVELRCDPISGHTALYWYRQSLGQGLEFLIYFQGNSAPDKSGLPSDRFSAERTGGSVSTLTIQRTQQEDSAVYLCAGSGSGGSKYNEQFFGPGTRLTVL.

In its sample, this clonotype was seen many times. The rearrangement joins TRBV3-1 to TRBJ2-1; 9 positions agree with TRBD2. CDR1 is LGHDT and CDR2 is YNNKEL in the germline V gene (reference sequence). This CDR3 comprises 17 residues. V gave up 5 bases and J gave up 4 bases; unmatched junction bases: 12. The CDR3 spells CASSIRSGLANYNEQFF. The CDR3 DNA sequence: TGTGCCAGCAGCATTCGGTCGGGACTAGCCAATTACAATGAGCAGTTCTTC.

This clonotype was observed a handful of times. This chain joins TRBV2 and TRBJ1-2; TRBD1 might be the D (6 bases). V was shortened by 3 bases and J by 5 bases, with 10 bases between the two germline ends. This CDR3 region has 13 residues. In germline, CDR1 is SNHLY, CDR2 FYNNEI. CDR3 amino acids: CASSDWTDYGYTF. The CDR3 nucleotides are TGTGCCAGCAGTGATTGGACAGATTATGGCTACACCTTC. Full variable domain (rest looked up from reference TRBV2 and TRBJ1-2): EPEVTQTPSHQVTQMGQEVILRCVPISNHLYFYWYRQILGQKVEFLVSFYNNEISEKSEIFDDQFSVERPDGSNFTLKIRSTKLEDSAMYFCASSDWTDYGYTFGSGTRLTVV.

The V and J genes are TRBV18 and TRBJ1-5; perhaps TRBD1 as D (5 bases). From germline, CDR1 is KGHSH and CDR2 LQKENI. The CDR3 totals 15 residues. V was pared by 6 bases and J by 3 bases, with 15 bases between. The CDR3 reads CASSSDSATNQPQHF. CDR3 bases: TGTGCCAGCTCTTCAGACAGTGCCACCAATCAGCCCCAGCATTTT.